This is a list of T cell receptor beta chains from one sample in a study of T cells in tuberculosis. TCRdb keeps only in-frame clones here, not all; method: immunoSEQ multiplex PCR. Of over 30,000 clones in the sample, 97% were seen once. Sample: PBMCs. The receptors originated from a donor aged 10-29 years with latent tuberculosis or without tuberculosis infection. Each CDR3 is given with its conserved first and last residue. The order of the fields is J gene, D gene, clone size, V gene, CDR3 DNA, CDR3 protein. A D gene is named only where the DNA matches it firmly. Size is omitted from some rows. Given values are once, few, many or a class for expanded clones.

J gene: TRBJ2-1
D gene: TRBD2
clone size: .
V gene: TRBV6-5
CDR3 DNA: TGTCACCGGGGGGCCTACAATGAGCAGTTCTTC
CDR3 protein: CHRGAYNEQFF

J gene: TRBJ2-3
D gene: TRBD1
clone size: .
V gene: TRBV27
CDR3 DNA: TGTGCCAGCGGGTCACCCGGGACAGGGGGAGATACGCAGTATTTT
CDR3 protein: CASGSPGTGGDTQYF

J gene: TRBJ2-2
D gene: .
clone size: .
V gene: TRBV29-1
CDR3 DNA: TGCAGCGTTTCCCGCGGGGCTACGAACACCGGGGAGCTGTTTTTT
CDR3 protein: CSVSRGATNTGELFF

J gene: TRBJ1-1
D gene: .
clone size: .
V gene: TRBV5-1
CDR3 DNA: TGCGCCAGCAGCTACGGACAGCCGAACACTGAAGCTTTCTTT
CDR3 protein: CASSYGQPNTEAFF

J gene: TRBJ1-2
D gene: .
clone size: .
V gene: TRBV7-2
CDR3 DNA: TGTGCCAGCAGCTTACAGGGGATTTTGGCTCCCACCTTC
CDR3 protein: CASSLQGILAPTF

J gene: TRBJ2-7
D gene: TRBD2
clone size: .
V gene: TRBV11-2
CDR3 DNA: TGTGCCAGCAGCCCAGTGGGACTAGGGGTTTACGAGCAGTACTTC
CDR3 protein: CASSPVGLGVYEQYF

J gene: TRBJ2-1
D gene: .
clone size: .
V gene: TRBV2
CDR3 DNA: TGTGCCAGCCGAACCGAAGGACATCGCTCCTACAATGAGCAGTTCTTC
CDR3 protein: CASRTEGHRSYNEQFF

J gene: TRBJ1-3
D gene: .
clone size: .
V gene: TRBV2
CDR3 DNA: TGTGCCAGCAGTGAATTTACAGCCTCAGGCTCTGGAAACACCATATATTTT
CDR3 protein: CASSEFTASGSGNTIYF

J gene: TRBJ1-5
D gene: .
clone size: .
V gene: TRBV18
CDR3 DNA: TGTGCCAGCTCACCACGTTCAACAGAATATAGCAATCAGCCCCAGCATTTT
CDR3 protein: CASSPRSTEYSNQPQHF

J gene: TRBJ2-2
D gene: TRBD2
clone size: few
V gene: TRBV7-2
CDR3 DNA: TGTGCCAGCAGCTTAGGACGTCCCGCGGGGGGGACCGGGGAGCTGTTTTTT
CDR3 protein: CASSLGRPAGGTGELFF

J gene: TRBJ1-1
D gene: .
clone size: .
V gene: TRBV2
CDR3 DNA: TGTGCCAGCGTGGACAAGAAGAACACTGAAGCTTTCTTT
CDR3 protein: CASVDKKNTEAFF

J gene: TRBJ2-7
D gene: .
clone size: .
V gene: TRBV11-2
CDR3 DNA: TGTGCCAGCAGCTTAAGTTCTGCGGGACGGGACTACGAGCAGTACTTC
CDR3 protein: CASSLSSAGRDYEQYF

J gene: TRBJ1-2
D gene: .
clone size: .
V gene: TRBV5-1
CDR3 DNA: TGCGCCAGCAGCTTGCGGACAGCGCCCACTAACTATGGCTACACCTTC
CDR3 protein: CASSLRTAPTNYGYTF

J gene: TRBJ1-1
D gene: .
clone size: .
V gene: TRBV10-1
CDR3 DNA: TGCGCCAGCAGTGGAGGCATAATGAACACTGAAGCTTTCTTT
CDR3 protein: CASSGGIMNTEAFF

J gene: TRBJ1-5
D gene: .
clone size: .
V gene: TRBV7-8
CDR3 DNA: TGTGCCAGCAGCTTAGGGCCCCTTACCAATCAGCCCCAGCATTTT
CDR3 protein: CASSLGPLTNQPQHF

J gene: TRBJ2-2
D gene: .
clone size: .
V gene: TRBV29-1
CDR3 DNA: TGCAGCGGGAGTACGCAGAACACCGGGGAGCTGTTTTTT
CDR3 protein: CSGSTQNTGELFF

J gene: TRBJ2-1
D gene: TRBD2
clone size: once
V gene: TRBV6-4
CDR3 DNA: TGTGCCAGCAGTGACTCCGGGACTAGGTCGTACAATGAGCAGTTCTTC
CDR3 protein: CASSDSGTRSYNEQFF

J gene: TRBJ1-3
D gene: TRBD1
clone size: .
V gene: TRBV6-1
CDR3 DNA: TGTGCCACCGGGACAGGCTACGGAAACACCATATATTTT
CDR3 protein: CATGTGYGNTIYF

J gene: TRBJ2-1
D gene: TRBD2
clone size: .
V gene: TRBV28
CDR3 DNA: TGTGCCAGCAGAACGGAAGCGGGAGGCATCTACAATGAGCAGTTCTTC
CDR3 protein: CASRTEAGGIYNEQFF

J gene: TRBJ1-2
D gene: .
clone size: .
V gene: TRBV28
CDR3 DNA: TGTGCCAGCAGTTTCCAGGCCTATGGCTACACCTTC
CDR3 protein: CASSFQAYGYTF

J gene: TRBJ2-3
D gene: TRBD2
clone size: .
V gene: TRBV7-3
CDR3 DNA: TGTGCCAGCAGCTGGGCGGGGGGCGCCACAGATACGCAGTATTTT
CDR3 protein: CASSWAGGATDTQYF

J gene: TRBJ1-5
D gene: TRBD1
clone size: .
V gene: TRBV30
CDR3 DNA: TGTGCCTGGAGTGTAAGGGACAGGGGAGATAGCAATCAGCCCCAGCATTTT
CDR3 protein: CAWSVRDRGDSNQPQHF

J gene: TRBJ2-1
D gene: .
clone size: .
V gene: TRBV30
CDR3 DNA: TGTGCCTGGAGCGGACCGGGACTGACATCCTACAATGAGCAGTTCTTC
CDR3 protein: CAWSGPGLTSYNEQFF

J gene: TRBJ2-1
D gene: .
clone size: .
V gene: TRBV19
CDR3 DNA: TGTGCCAGTAGTTTCAGGGGCAATGAGCAGTTCTTC
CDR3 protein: CASSFRGNEQFF

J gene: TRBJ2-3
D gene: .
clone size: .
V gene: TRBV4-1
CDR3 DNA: TGCGCCAGCAGCCAAACAAGAGGCTACACAGATACGCAGTATTTT
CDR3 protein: CASSQTRGYTDTQYF

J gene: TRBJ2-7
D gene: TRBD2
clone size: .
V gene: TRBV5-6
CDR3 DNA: TGTGCCAGCAGCTTGGTAGCATTAGCGGGAGATCGGGGCGAGCAGTACTTC
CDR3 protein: CASSLVALAGDRGEQYF

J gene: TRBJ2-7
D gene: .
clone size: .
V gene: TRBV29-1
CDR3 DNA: TGCAGCGCTGCCGCGGGACAGACGACCCCCTTATCGGCGTCCTACGAGCAGTACTTC
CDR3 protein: CSAAAGQTTPLSASYEQYF

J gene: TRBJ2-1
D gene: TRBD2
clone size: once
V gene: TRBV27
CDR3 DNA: TGTGCCAGCAGTTTAAAGGCTAGCGGGAGATTTATTGGTGAGCAGTTCTTC
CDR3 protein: CASSLKASGRFIGEQFF

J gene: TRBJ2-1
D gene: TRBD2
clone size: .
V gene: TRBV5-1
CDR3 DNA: TGCGCCAGCAGCACCACTAGCGGGGGGGGCAATGAGCAGTTCTTC
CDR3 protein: CASSTTSGGGNEQFF

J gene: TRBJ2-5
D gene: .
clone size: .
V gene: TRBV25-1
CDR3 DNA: TGTGCCAGCAGTGAATATTTGCGGGAAGAGACCCAGTACTTC
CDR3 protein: CASSEYLREETQYF

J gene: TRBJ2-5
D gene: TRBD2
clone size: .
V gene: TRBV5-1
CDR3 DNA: TGCGCCAGCAGCTTACTTGGAGCGGGGGGCCCCGCCGGGATGGCCCAGTACTTC
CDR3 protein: CASSLLGAGGPAGMAQYF

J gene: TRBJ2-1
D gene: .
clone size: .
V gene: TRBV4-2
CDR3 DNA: TGTGCCAGCAGCCGTCGAGGGCGAGTCGATGAGCAGTTCTTC
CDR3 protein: CASSRRGRVDEQFF